The source of this TCR beta chain is a study of PD-1 blockade in mismatch repair-deficient tumors. The CDR3 has 15 amino acids. Trimming left V 3 bases short and J 5 bases short, with 19 bases between. Germline loops: CDR1 GTSNPN, CDR2 SVGIG (reference sequence). The method was immunoSEQ multiplex PCR; TCRdb's version includes in-frame clones alone and lacks a portion of them. The repertoire holds 15,000 to 20,000 clones, over 75% seen once, with around 1.6% in the top ten. The sample was PBMCs, taken less than 25 weeks after starting pembrolizumab. The rearrangement links TRBV30 to TRBJ1-2, with D hard to call. This clonotype was obtained from an adult with mismatch repair-deficient cancer. The CDR3 is CAWRRGRAELYGYTF. The CDR3 coding sequence is TGTGCCTGGAGACGGGGTAGGGCAGAACTTTATGGCTACACCTTC. Filled out from reference TRBV30 and TRBJ1-2, the complete variable domain reads SQTIHQWPATLVQPVGSPLSLECTVEGTSNPNLYWYRQAAGRGLQLLFYSVGIGQISSEVPQNLSASRPQDRQFILSSKKLLLSDSGFYLCAWRRGRAELYGYTFGSGTRLTVV.